The clone carrying this TCR beta chain was recorded a few times. Its antigen is not identified. The data stem from a study of T cells in Graves' hyperthyroidism and ophthalmopathy. Study-wide points: Blood also showed most of the thyroid clonotypes that were expanded above 0.001.

Germline V CDR1 and CDR2: MGHDK, SYGVNS. The CDR3 has 15 residues. Trimming took 2 bases from V and 2 from J, leaving 7 bases between them. RNA transcripts gave rise to amplified TCR beta CDR3 regions. The HTBI primer set drove a first-round RT-PCR of the TCR CDR3. Each CDR3 protein gets one entry after TCRdb re-called the multiplex PCR reads with MiXCR. The sample records roughly 700,000 distinct CDR3 sequences, 15% to 20% being singletons. The sequence was collected from a man aged 45 to 65 with Graves' hyperthyroidism. The chain uses TRBV25-1 and TRBJ2-6, with D possibly being TRBD2 (6 bases). The specimen sequenced was blood. The CDR3 is CASSETGAGANVLTF. The CDR3 nucleotides are TGTGCCAGCAGTGAAACGGGGGCTGGGGCCAACGTCCTGACTTTC.